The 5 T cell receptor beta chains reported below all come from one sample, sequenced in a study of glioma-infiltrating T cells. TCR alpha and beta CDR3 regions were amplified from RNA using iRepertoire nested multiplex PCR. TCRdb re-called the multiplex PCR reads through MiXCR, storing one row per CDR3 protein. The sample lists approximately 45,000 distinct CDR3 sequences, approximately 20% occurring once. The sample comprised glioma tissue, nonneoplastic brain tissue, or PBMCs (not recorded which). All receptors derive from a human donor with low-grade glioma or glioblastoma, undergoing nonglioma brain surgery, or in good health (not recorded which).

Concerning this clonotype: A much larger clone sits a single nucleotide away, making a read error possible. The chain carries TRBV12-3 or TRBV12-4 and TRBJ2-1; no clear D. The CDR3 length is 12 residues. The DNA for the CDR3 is TGTGCCCGCAGCGAGGTCCGGCCTGAGCAGTTCTTC. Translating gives CARSEVRPEQFF.

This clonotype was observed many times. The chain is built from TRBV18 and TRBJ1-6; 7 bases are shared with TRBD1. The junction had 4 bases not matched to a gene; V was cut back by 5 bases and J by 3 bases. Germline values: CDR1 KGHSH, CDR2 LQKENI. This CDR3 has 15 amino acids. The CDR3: CASSSTGNYNSPLHF. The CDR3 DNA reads TGTGCCAGCTCATCGACAGGGAACTATAATTCACCCCTCCACTTT.

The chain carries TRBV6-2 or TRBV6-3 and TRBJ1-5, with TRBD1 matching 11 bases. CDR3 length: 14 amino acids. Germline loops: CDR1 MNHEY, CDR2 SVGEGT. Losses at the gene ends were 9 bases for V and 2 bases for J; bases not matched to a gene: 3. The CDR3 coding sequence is TGTGCCAGTGGGACAGGGGGAGGCAATCAGCCCCAGCATTTT. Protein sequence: CASGTGGGNQPQHF.

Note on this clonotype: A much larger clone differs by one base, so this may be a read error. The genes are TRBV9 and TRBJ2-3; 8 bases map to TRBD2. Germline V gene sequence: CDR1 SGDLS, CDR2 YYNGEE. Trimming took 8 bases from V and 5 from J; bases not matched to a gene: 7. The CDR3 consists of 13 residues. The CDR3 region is CARTGGPGDTQYF. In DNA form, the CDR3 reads TGTGCCAGAACGGGAGGGCCTGGAGATACGCAGTATTTT. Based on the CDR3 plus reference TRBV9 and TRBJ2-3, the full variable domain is DSGVTQTPKHLITATGQRVTLRCSPRSGDLSVYWYQQSLDQGLQFLIQYYNGEERAKGNILERFSAQQFPDLHSELNLSSLELGDSALYFCARTGGPGDTQYFGPGTRLTVL.

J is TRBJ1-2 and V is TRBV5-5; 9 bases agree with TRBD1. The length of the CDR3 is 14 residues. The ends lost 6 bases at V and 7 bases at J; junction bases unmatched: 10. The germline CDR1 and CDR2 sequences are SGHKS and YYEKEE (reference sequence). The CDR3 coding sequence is TGTGCCAGCATCCCGGGGGGACAGGGTCTTGGCTACACCTTC. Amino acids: CASIPGGQGLGYTF.